This TCR beta chain is drawn from a study of T cell changes during pregnancy in multiple sclerosis. Trimming removed 5 bases from V and 2 bases from J; junction bases left unmatched: 11. Germline V gene data show CDR1 as MNHEY and CDR2 as SMNVEV (reference sequence). The CDR3 has 16 residues. Assay: immunoSEQ multiplex PCR; the TCRdb copy retains only in-frame clones and omits some. Of tens of thousands of clones listed, approximately 93% are singletons. The genes are TRBV27 and TRBJ1-1; the match to TRBD1 covers 7 bases. The source is a female donor with multiple sclerosis, enrolled in a pregnancy study. This material consisted of peripheral blood, taken in the second trimester of pregnancy. This CDR3 is CASSQTSTGANTEAFF. The CDR3 nucleotides read TGTGCCAGCAGTCAGACCTCTACAGGGGCCAACACTGAAGCTTTCTTT.